Below are 16 T cell receptor beta chains sequenced from a single sample in a study of blood T cell repertoires in COVID-19. This table comes from immunoSEQ multiplex PCR, and its TCRdb copy is limited to in-frame clones, with some not included. The sample has fewer than 250,000 clones; around four fifths are singletons. Sequencing input: peripheral blood. These receptors originate from a woman aged 60-75 years with active or convalescent COVID-19.

V usage is TRBV11-3 and J usage is TRBJ2-3, with a possible D match to TRBD2 (5 bases). The CDR3 contains 16 residues. Trimming cost V 0 bases and J 2 bases, with 12 bases left between them. In germline, CDR1 is SGHNT, CDR2 YENEEA. The CDR3 DNA reads TGTGCCAGCAGCTTAGATTCGGGAAGGTACACAGATACGCAGTATTTT. Amino acids: CASSLDSGRYTDTQYF.

The rearrangement links TRBV5-1 to TRBJ2-3; 9 bases fit TRBD1. The CDR3 is 15 residues long. V trimming: 2 bases; J trimming: 3 bases; junction bases outside the gene matches: 4. The germline gives CDR1 SGHRS, CDR2 YFSETQ. CDR3 sequence: CASSLRTGVTDTQYF. As DNA, the CDR3 is TGCGCCAGCAGCTTAAGGACAGGGGTGACAGATACGCAGTATTTT.

This clone appeared a single time. The V call is TRBV30, the J call TRBJ2-3, with 7 bases lining up with TRBD1. The CDR3 is made up of 14 amino acids. The V gene end was trimmed by 3 bases and the J gene end by 3 bases; junction bases not matched to a gene: 6. Germline V gives CDR1 GTSNPN, CDR2 SVGIG (reference sequence). CDR3 residues: CAWSKDRITDTQYF. Written as DNA, the CDR3 is TGTGCCTGGAGCAAGGACAGGATTACAGATACGCAGTATTTT.

The genes are TRBV5-5 and TRBJ2-2; D is unclear. Trimming stripped 1 base from V and 2 bases from J, with 15 bases between. In germline, CDR1 is SGHKS, CDR2 YYEKEE (reference sequence). The CDR3 has 17 residues. CDR3 in amino acids: CASSLRASAVNTGELFF. In nucleotides, the CDR3 is TGTGCCAGCAGCTTGCGCGCCAGCGCAGTAAACACCGGGGAGCTGTTTTTT.

The chain combines TRBV5-8 with TRBJ2-6; D call uncertain. Trimming stripped 3 bases from V and 4 bases from J, with 5 bases between. The CDR3 is made up of 13 amino acids. CDR1 and CDR2 (germline): SGHTS, YDEGEE. The CDR3 spells CASSSLGANVLTF. CDR3 DNA: TGTGCCAGCAGCTCTTTGGGGGCCAACGTCCTGACTTTC.

J is TRBJ1-5 and V is TRBV6-7, with 9 nucleotides matching TRBD1. TRBV6-7 is recorded as an ORF, its role being uncertain. J lost 2 bases, V lost 6 bases, and 11 bases had no gene match. The CDR3 is made up of 17 amino acids. The CDR3 reads CASRSRGQGLRNQPQHF. CDR3 in DNA: TGTGCCAGCAGATCCAGGGGACAGGGATTACGCAATCAGCCCCAGCATTTT.

This clone was observed a handful of times. A single base separates this from a much larger clone, so it may be a read error. The sample holds other DNA sequences that translate to the same CDR3. The CDR3 is CASSLEGDTEAFF. The CDR3 DNA sequence: TGTGCCAGCAGCTTAGAGGGGGACACTGAAGCTTTCTTT. This chain uses TRBV7-9 with TRBJ1-1, with D tentatively TRBD1 (6 bases). The CDR3 runs 13 residues. The germline V and J ends were trimmed by 1 base and 3 bases, with 6 bases remaining between them. Germline V CDR1 and CDR2: SEHNR, FQNEAQ (reference sequence).

The chain uses TRBV7-9 and TRBJ2-2; 9 bases are shared with TRBD1. CDR1 is SEHNR, CDR2 FQNEAQ, per germline (reference sequence). CDR3 length equals 18 residues. Germline trimming cut 5 bases from V and 5 bases from J; bases unmatched to any gene: 15. The CDR3: CASSMIRPGQGTTGELFF. DNA of the CDR3: TGTGCCAGCAGCATGATACGACCGGGACAGGGTACGACCGGGGAGCTGTTTTTT.

The rearrangement uses TRBV11-3 and TRBJ2-7; D perhaps matches TRBD1 (5 bases). V was clipped by 0 bases and J by 6 bases, with 15 bases between them. This CDR3 is 15 amino acids long. Germline CDR1 reads SGHNT; CDR2 reads YENEEA. CDR3 coding DNA: TGTGCCAGCAGCTTAGAAGGGGCTGCGCGAGGCGAGCAGTACTTC. Its translation is CASSLEGAARGEQYF.

The genes are TRBV24-1 and TRBJ2-3; TRBD1 agrees at 7 bases. The V gene end was trimmed by 12 bases and the J gene end by 0 bases; junction bases not matched to a gene: 5. The CDR3 length is 13 residues. Germline lookup yields CDR1 KGHDR and CDR2 SFDVKD. The CDR3 DNA follows: TGTGCCCCCGACAGGGCTAGCACAGATACGCAGTATTTT. Translation: CAPDRASTDTQYF.

As regards this clone: A much more abundant neighbour one base away suggests this may be a read error. V and J are TRBV27 and TRBJ2-2, with 11 nucleotides matching TRBD1. J lost 4 bases, V lost 6 bases, and 1 base had no gene match. Germline lookup yields CDR1 MNHEY and CDR2 SMNVEV (reference sequence). The CDR3 sequence is 14 residues long. CDR3 in amino acids: CASSGTGGTGELFF. As DNA, the CDR3 is TGTGCCAGCAGCGGGACAGGGGGCACCGGGGAGCTGTTTTTT.

The chain recombines TRBV6-5 with TRBJ2-1; 10 positions match TRBD1. Germline CDR1 is MNHEY and CDR2 is SVGAGI. The V gene end was trimmed by 6 bases and the J gene end by 7 bases; junction bases not matched to a gene: 9. The CDR3 contains 15 residues. CDR3 loop: CASRQGTGARNEQFF. The CDR3 DNA reads TGTGCCAGCAGACAAGGGACAGGGGCACGGAATGAGCAGTTCTTC.

As DNA, the CDR3 is TGCAGCGTTGTAAAGCGGGAGCTCAATGAGCAGTTCTTC. Amino acid sequence: CSVVKRELNEQFF. The rearrangement links TRBV29-1 to TRBJ2-1, with TRBD2 identical over 8 bases. Germline trimming cut 4 bases from V and 6 bases from J; bases unmatched to any gene: 5. Germline CDR1 SQVTM, CDR2 ANQGSEA. The CDR3 is 13 residues long.

This rearrangement joins TRBV29-1 to TRBJ1-2; the D gene is possibly TRBD1 (6 bases). The CDR3 is 13 residues long. Germline CDR1 is SQVTM and CDR2 is ANQGSEA. V was pared by 2 bases and J by 4 bases, with 11 bases between. The DNA for the CDR3 is TGCAGCGTTGAACGAGCAGGGGCCTATGGCTACACCTTC. It codes for CSVERAGAYGYTF.

The chain uses TRBV2 and TRBJ1-5; D is possibly TRBD1 (5 bases). The CDR3 is 12 residues long. With 6 bases removed from V and 9 bases from J, the gap between germline ends came to 12 bases. CDR1 and CDR2 (germline): SNHLY, FYNNEI. CDR3 DNA: TGTGCCAGCAGGGGGGACGGGGGGCCCCAGCATTTT. It specifies CASRGDGGPQHF.

The chain couples TRBV3-1 (or the pseudogene TRBV3-2) to TRBJ2-1; 8 bases map to TRBD2. This CDR3 is built from 18 residues. Per the germline V gene, CDR1 is LGHDT and CDR2 is YNNKEL (reference sequence). Trimming at V came to 0 bases and at J to 7 bases, leaving 14 bases not matched to a gene. The CDR3 here is CASSQDGRGTRGQNEQFF. The CDR3 DNA follows: TGTGCCAGCAGCCAAGATGGCAGAGGGACTAGGGGCCAGAATGAGCAGTTCTTC.